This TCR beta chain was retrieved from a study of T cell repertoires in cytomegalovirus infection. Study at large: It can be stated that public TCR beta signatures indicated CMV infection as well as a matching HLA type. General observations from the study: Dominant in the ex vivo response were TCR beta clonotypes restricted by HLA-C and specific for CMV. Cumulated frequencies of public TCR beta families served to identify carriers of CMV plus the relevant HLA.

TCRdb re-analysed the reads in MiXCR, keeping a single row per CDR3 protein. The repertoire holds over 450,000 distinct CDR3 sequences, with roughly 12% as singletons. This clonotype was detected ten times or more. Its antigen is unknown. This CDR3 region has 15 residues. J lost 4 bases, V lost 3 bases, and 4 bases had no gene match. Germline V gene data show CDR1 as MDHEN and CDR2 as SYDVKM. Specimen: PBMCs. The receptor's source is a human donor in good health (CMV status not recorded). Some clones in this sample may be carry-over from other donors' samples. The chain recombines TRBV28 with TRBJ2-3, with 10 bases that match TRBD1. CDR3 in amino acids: CASSLRTGGADTQYF. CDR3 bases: TGTGCCAGCAGTTTGAGGACAGGGGGGGCAGATACGCAGTATTTT.